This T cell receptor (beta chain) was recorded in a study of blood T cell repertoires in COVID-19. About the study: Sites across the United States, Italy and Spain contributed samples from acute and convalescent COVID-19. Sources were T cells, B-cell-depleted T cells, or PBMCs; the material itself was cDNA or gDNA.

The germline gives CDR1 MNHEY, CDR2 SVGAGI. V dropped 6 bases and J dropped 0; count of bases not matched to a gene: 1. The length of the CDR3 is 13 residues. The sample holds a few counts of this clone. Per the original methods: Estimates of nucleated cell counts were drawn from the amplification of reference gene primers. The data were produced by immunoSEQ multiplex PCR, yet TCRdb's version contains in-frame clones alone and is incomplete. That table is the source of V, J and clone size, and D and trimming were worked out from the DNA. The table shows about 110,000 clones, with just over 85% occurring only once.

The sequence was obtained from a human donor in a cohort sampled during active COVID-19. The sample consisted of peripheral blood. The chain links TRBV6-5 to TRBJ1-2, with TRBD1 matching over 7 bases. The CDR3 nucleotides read TGTGCCAGCAGGGGGACAGCTAACTATGGCTACACCTTC. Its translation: CASRGTANYGYTF.